Listed here are 8 T cell receptor beta chains from one sample, sequenced in a study of blood T cell repertoires in COVID-19. Data came from immunoSEQ multiplex PCR; TCRdb stores just in-frame clones and leaves some out. The data hold tens of thousands of clones, with approximately 78% observed a single time. Sample: peripheral blood. The receptors were sampled from a woman older than 75 with acute or convalescent COVID-19.

This clone was found a few times. CDR3 sequence: CASSKRDTRYNSPLHF. The CDR3, as DNA: TGTGCCAGCAGCAAACGGGATACGAGATATAATTCACCCCTCCACTTT. The chain carries TRBV7-2 and TRBJ1-6; D not resolved. CDR3 length: 16 amino acids. The V end lost 5 bases, the J end lost 4 bases, and 15 bases lay between the germline ends. The germline CDR1 and CDR2 sequences are SGHTA and FQGNSA. The complete variable domain, with remaining parts taken from reference TRBV7-2 and TRBJ1-6, reads GAGVSQSPSNKVTEKGKDVELRCDPISGHTALYWYRQSLGQGLEFLIYFQGNSAPDKSGLPSDRFSAERTGGSVSTLTIQRTQQEDSAVYLCASSKRDTRYNSPLHFGNGTRLTVT.

V and J are TRBV5-1 and TRBJ2-7; the D gene is possibly TRBD1 (5 bases). Between the trimmed V and J ends, which lost 4 bases and 3 bases, there was a span of 14 bases. The germline V gene encodes CDR1 SGHRS and CDR2 YFSETQ. The CDR3 has 14 amino acids. Here the CDR3 reads CASSTSTQGYEQYF. The CDR3 DNA is TGCGCCAGCAGCACCTCCACCCAGGGCTACGAGCAGTACTTC.

This clone came up a few times. The V and J genes are TRBV7-9 and TRBJ1-4; 9 nucleotides align to TRBD1. CDR1 is SEHNR and CDR2 is FQNEAQ in the germline V gene (reference sequence). This CDR3 has 18 residues. Germline trimming cut 1 base from V and 8 bases from J; bases unmatched to any gene: 14. This chain's CDR3 is CASSLVSGPGTGPEKLFF. CDR3 DNA sequence: TGTGCCAGCAGCTTAGTATCGGGCCCCGGGACAGGGCCCGAAAAACTGTTTTTT. The full variable domain, completed using reference TRBV7-9 and TRBJ1-4, is DTGVSQNPRHKITKRGQNVTFRCDPISEHNRLYWYRQTLGQGPEFLTYFQNEAQLEKSRLLSDRFSAERPKGSFSTLEIQRTEQGDSAMYLCASSLVSGPGTGPEKLFFGSGTQLSVL.

The J gene is TRBJ1-1, the V gene TRBV14, with D unresolved. Germline assignment: CDR1 SGHDN and CDR2 FVKESK. The CDR3 covers 17 residues. V lost 2 bases and J lost 0, with 16 bases in between. In nucleotides, the CDR3 is TGTGCCAGCAGCCAAATCCCGGGAGGGCCTCTGAACACTGAAGCTTTCTTT. It encodes CASSQIPGGPLNTEAFF. Variable domain in full (rest from reference TRBV14 and TRBJ1-1): EAGVTQFPSHSVIEKGQTVTLRCDPISGHDNLYWYRRVMGKEIKFLLHFVKESKQDESGMPNNRFLAERTGGTYSTLKVQPAELEDSGVYFCASSQIPGGPLNTEAFFGQGTRLTVV.

This chain joins TRBV7-8 and TRBJ1-5, with a tentative D call TRBD1 (5 bases). The CDR3 length is 13 residues. Germline loops: CDR1 SGHVS, CDR2 FQNEAQ. In nucleotides, the CDR3 is TGTGCTCTAGCGACAGATCATGATCAGCCCCAGCATTTT. It specifies CALATDHDQPQHF.

The chain's CDR3 is CASSLVSGSTDTQYF. For the CDR3, the DNA is TGCGCCAGCAGCTTGGTTTCAGGGAGCACAGATACGCAGTATTTT. This rearrangement joins TRBV5-1 to TRBJ2-3; D is possibly TRBD1 (5 bases). Germline CDR1 is SGHRS and CDR2 is YFSETQ. This CDR3 comprises 15 residues. The ends were cut back, 0 bases at V and 0 bases at J, with 8 bases in the middle.

The rearrangement links TRBV14 to TRBJ1-2, with D perhaps matching TRBD1 (6 bases). Germline V gene lookup returns CDR1 SGHDN and CDR2 FVKESK. The CDR3 is 19 amino acids. V was clipped by 0 bases and J by 2 bases, with 22 bases between them. The CDR3 nucleotides read TGTGCCAGCAGCCAAGAAGTTGGGACACTTCCTTTTTGGAACTATGGCTACACCTTC. This encodes CASSQEVGTLPFWNYGYTF.

The chain recombines TRBV18 with TRBJ1-3, with unresolved D. V was pared by 5 bases and J by 0 bases, with 11 bases between. This CDR3 contains 15 residues. The germline gives CDR1 KGHSH, CDR2 LQKENI. CDR3 region: CASSTPGSSGNTIYF. CDR3 sequence (DNA): TGTGCCAGCTCAACGCCGGGGTCCTCTGGAAACACCATATATTTT.